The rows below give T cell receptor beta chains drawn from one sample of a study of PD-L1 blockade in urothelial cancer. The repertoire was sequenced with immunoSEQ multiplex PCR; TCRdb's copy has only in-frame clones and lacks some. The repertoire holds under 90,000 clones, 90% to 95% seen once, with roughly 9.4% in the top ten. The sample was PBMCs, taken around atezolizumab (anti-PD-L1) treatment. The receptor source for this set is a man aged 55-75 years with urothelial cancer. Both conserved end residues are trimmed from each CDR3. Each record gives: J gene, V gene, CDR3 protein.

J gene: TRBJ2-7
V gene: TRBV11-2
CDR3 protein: ASSLYYAGTGLYEQY

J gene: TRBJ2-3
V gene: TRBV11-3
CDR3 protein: ASSTRGVGTDTQY

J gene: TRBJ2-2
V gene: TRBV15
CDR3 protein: ATSPRRAGGTGELF

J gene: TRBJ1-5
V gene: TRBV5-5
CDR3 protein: ASSPGQGNQPQH

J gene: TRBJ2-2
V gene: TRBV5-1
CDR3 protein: ASTFIGTGELF

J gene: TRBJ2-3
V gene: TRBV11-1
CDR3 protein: ASSLSGEDTQY

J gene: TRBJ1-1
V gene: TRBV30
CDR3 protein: PCLTFRELGAEAF

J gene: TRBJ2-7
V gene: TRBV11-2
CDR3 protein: ASSSPGQGNSYEQY

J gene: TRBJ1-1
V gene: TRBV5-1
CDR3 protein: ASSLGHGSPEAF

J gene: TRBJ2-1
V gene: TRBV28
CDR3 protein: ASSLGGQGAREQF

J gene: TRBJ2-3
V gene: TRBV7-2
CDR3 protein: ASSLGGTTDTQY

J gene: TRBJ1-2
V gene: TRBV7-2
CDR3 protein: ASSPRQGNYGYT

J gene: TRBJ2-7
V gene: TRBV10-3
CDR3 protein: ATSGTGENEQY

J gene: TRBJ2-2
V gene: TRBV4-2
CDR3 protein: ASSQDAGGHTGELF

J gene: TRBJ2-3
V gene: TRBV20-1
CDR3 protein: SAARDTQY

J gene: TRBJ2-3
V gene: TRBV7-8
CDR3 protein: ASSPGLAVDTQY

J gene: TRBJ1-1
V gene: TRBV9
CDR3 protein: ASSVAGGEAF

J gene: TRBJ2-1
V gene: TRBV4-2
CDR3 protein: ASSRSQGNEQF

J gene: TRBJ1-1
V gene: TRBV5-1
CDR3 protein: ASSGTGLVGTEAF

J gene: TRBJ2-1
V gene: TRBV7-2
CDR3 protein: ASSLVSLGRASYNEQF